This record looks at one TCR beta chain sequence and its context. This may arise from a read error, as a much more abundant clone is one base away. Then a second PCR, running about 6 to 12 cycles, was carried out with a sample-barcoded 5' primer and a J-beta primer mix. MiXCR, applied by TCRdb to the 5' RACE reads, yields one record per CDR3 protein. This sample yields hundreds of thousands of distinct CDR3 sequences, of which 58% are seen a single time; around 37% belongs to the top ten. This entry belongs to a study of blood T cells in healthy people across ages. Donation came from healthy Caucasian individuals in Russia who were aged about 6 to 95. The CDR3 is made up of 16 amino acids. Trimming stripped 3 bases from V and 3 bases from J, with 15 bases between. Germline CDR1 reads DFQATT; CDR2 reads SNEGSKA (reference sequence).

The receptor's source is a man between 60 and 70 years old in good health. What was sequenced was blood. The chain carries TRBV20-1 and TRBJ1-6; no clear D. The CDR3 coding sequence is TGCAGTGCTAGGTCCGACTGGGATCGCTATAATTCACCCCTCCACTTT. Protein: CSARSDWDRYNSPLHF.